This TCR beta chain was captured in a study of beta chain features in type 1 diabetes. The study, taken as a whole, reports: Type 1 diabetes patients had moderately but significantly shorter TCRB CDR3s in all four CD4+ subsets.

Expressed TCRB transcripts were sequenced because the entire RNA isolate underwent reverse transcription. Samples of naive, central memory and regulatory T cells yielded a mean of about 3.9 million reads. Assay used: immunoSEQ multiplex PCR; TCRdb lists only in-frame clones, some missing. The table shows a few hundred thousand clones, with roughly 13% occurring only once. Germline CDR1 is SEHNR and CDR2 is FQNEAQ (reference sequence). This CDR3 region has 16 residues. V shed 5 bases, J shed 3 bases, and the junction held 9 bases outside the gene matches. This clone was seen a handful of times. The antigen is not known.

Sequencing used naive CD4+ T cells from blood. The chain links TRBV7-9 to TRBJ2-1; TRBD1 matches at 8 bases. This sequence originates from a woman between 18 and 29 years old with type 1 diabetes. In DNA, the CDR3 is TGTGCCAGCAGCGATGGACAGGGTTTGTTCTACAATGAGCAGTTCTTC. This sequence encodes CASSDGQGLFYNEQFF.